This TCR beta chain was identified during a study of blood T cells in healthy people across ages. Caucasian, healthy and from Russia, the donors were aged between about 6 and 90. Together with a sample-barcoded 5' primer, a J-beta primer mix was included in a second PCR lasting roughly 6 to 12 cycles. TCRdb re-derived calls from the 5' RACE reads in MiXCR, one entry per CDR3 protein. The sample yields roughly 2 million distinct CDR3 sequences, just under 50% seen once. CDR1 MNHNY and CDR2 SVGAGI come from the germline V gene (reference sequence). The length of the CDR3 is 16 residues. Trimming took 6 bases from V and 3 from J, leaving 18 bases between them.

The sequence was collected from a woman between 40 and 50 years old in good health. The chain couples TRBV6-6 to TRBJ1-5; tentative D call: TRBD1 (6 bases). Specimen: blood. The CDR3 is CASSRLQGTLNQPQHF. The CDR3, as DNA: TGTGCCAGCAGCAGACTACAGGGAACCCTCAATCAGCCCCAGCATTTT.